Below are 26 T cell receptor beta chains sequenced from a single sample in a study of OX40 agonist ivuxolimab in advanced cancers. The method was immunoSEQ multiplex PCR; TCRdb's version includes in-frame clones alone and lacks a portion of them. The sample comprises tens of thousands of clones, 91% of which are singletons, and less than 15% rests with the top ten. Sequencing was performed on CD4+ or CD8+ T cells sorted from blood, taken in a trial of the OX40 agonist ivuxolimab. The origin of the receptors is an adult with an advanced solid tumor such as melanoma, head and neck, liver or kidney cancer.

This sequence joins TRBV4-3 and TRBJ2-7; the match to TRBD2 covers 7 bases. The V gene end was trimmed by 0 bases and the J gene end by 7 bases; junction bases not matched to a gene: 0. This CDR3 is built from 12 residues. The germline gives CDR1 LGHNA, CDR2 YSLEER. The CDR3 DNA sequence: TGCGCCAGCAGCCAAGAGGGGGGGGAGCAGTACTTC. Its translation is CASSQEGGEQYF.

This clone was seen a few times. J is TRBJ2-7 and V is TRBV27, with D unresolved. Germline V gene lookup returns CDR1 MNHEY and CDR2 SMNVEV (reference sequence). V gave up 3 bases and J gave up 2 bases, with 11 bases separating them. The CDR3 consists of 14 residues. The CDR3 DNA reads as TGTGCCAGCAGTTTCGTGGATTCCACCTACGAGCAGTACTTC. Protein sequence: CASSFVDSTYEQYF.

This clone was observed a single time. The J gene is TRBJ2-1, the V gene TRBV7-8, with D hard to call. Germline values: CDR1 SGHVS, CDR2 FQNEAQ. Trimming took 5 bases from V and 8 from J, leaving 13 bases between them. This CDR3 is 13 amino acids long. CDR3 sequence: CASSPPRSYEQFF. In nucleotides, the CDR3 is TGTGCCAGCAGCCCCCCCCGTTCTTATGAGCAGTTCTTC. Full variable domain (remainder filled in from reference TRBV7-8 and TRBJ2-1): GAGVSQSPRYKVAKRGQDVALRCDPISGHVSLFWYQQALGQGPEFLTYFQNEAQLDKSGLPSDRFFAERPEGSVSTLKIQRTQQEDSAVYLCASSPPRSYEQFFGPGTRLTVL.

The count of this clone is one. The rearrangement uses TRBV5-4 and TRBJ2-1; D might be TRBD1 (6 bases). CDR3 length: 12 residues. V was shortened by 4 bases and J by 9 bases, with 11 bases between the two germline ends. Germline V CDR1 and CDR2: SGHNT, YYREEE (reference sequence). The CDR3 DNA is TGTGCCAGCAGCCTACAGGGAGTTGAGCAGTTCTTC. Encoded protein: CASSLQGVEQFF.

The rearrangement links TRBV28 to TRBJ2-3; D is uncertain. CDR1 is MDHEN and CDR2 is SYDVKM in the germline V gene. The CDR3 has 14 residues. Trimming took 5 bases from V and 1 from J, leaving 10 bases between them. The chain's CDR3 is CASSTGLGTDTQYF. CDR3 coding DNA: TGTGCCAGCAGTACTGGCCTAGGCACAGATACGCAGTATTTT. Together with reference TRBV28 and TRBJ2-3, the CDR3 gives the full variable domain: DVKVTQSSRYLVKRTGEKVFLECVQDMDHENMFWYRQDPGLGLRLIYFSYDVKMKEKGDIPEGYSVSREKKERFSLILESASTNQTSMYLCASSTGLGTDTQYFGPGTRLTVL.

This chain joins TRBV18 and TRBJ2-3, with D uncertain. This CDR3 is built from 14 residues. The germline V gene has CDR1 KGHSH and CDR2 LQKENI. Trimming left V 3 bases short and J 0 bases short, with 7 bases between. DNA for the CDR3: TGTGCCAGCTCACCCCAGACAAGCACAGATACGCAGTATTTT. Translated, it gives CASSPQTSTDTQYF. Full variable domain (missing parts from reference TRBV18 and TRBJ2-3): NAGVMQNPRHLVRRRGQEARLRCSPMKGHSHVYWYRQLPEEGLKFMVYLQKENIIDESGMPKERFSAEFPKEGPSILRIQQVVRGDSAAYFCASSPQTSTDTQYFGPGTRLTVL.

The rearrangement links TRBV4-3 to TRBJ2-2; D remains unclear. V lost 5 bases and J lost 6, with 10 bases in between. This CDR3 contains 13 residues. The germline V gene encodes CDR1 LGHNA and CDR2 YSLEER. The CDR3 bases are TGCGCCAGCAGCGCCGCCGCAGCCGGGGAGCTGTTTTTT. This translates into CASSAAAAGELFF.

This sequence joins TRBV11-3 and TRBJ2-1; 9 bases align to TRBD2. Germline V gene sequence: CDR1 SGHNT, CDR2 YENEEA. This CDR3 has 17 residues. V lost 4 bases to trimming and J lost 3 bases; unmatched junction nucleotides: 10. The CDR3 loop reads CASSSRGSGSLYNEQFF. CDR3 DNA: TGTGCCAGCAGCTCCCGGGGTAGCGGGAGTCTCTACAATGAGCAGTTCTTC.

This chain uses TRBV28 with TRBJ2-4; either TRBD1 or TRBD2 may fit D (5 bases each). Trimming took 6 bases from V and 9 from J, leaving 15 bases between them. Germline V CDR1 and CDR2: MDHEN, SYDVKM. The CDR3 sequence is 13 residues long. DNA for the CDR3: TGTGCCAGCAGCCCGGGGCCCAGGATCATTCAGTACTTC. Amino acid sequence: CASSPGPRIIQYF.

The chain couples TRBV5-5 to TRBJ2-7, with TRBD1 as a possible D gene (5 bases). The V end was cut by 0 bases, the J end by 0 bases, with 10 bases between. Germline lookup yields CDR1 SGHKS and CDR2 YYEKEE (reference sequence). The length of the CDR3 is 15 residues. CDR3 residues: CASSLVPDSSYEQYF. DNA for the CDR3: TGTGCCAGCAGCTTGGTCCCTGACAGCTCCTACGAGCAGTACTTC.

This clone occurred once. For the CDR3, the DNA is TGCGCCAGCAGCCAAGATCGGGGAGAGGAGCAGTACTTC. Its translation is CASSQDRGEEQYF. This chain joins TRBV4-3 and TRBJ2-7, with D possibly TRBD2 on 5 matching bases. V shed 0 bases and J shed 7 bases, with 10 bases lying between them. CDR1 is LGHNA, CDR2 YSLEER, per germline. The CDR3 is made up of 13 amino acids.

This clone was observed once. The genes are TRBV12-2 and TRBJ2-7; whether TRBD1, the table's D call, matches the DNA was not checked. TRBV12-2 has pseudogene status. CDR3 length: 11 amino acids. The CDR3 DNA reads TGTGCAAGTCGCTTACACTACGAGCAGTACTTC. Amino acids: CASRLHYEQYF.

J is TRBJ2-5 and V is TRBV13; 9 bases agree with TRBD2. The germline CDR1 and CDR2 sequences are PRHDT and FYEKMQ (reference sequence). V was pared by 9 bases and J by 2 bases, with 13 bases of the junction left unmatched. The CDR3 length is 16 residues. The CDR3 sequence is CASSPSASGNQETQYF. The CDR3 bases are TGTGCCAGTTCCCCCTCGGCTAGCGGGAATCAAGAGACCCAGTACTTC. The whole variable domain, remainder taken from reference TRBV13 and TRBJ2-5, is AAGVIQSPRHLIKEKRETATLKCYPIPRHDTVYWYQQGPGQDPQFLISFYEKMQSDKGSIPDRFSAQQFSDYHSELNMSSLELGDSALYFCASSPSASGNQETQYFGPGTRLLVL.

V and J are TRBV19 and TRBJ1-2, with D perhaps TRBD1 (6 bases). Germline V CDR1 and CDR2: LNHDA, SQIVND (reference sequence). The CDR3 covers 12 residues. The V end was cut by 8 bases, the J end by 5 bases, with 12 bases between. The CDR3 nucleotides are TGTGCCAGTTCGGGGGGGCCATATGGCTACACCTTC. This codes for CASSGGPYGYTF.

V usage is TRBV28 and J usage is TRBJ2-1; 11 bases align to TRBD1. CDR1 MDHEN and CDR2 SYDVKM come from the germline V gene. Trimming cost V 8 bases and J 9 bases; bases outside gene matches: 9. The CDR3 sequence is 14 residues long. The CDR3 sequence: CASESGQGAGEQFF. In DNA, the CDR3 is TGTGCCAGCGAATCCGGACAGGGGGCGGGTGAGCAGTTCTTC.

The gene calls are TRBV4-2 and TRBJ2-1, with D tentatively TRBD1 (6 bases). The germline CDR1 and CDR2 sequences are LGHNA and YNFKEQ. This CDR3 is built from 16 residues. V dropped 0 bases and J dropped 0 bases, with 9 bases sitting between them. CDR3 sequence: CASSQDGGSSYNEQFF. DNA of the CDR3: TGTGCCAGCAGCCAAGATGGGGGCAGCTCCTACAATGAGCAGTTCTTC.

Points on this clone: The junction departs from germline at one end; a sequencing error may be responsible. The chain combines TRBV7-9 with TRBJ1-2; D uncertain. The germline V gene has CDR1 SEHNR and CDR2 FQNEAQ (reference sequence). The CDR3 is 12 amino acids. CDR3 loop: CASSLGEEGYTF. The CDR3 DNA is TGTGCCAGCAGTTTAGGAGAAGAGGGCTACACCTTC.

The chain uses TRBV6-5 and TRBJ1-2; possible D gene TRBD1, 5 bases. With 0 bases removed from V and 8 bases from J, the gap between germline ends came to 7 bases. The CDR3 is 12 residues long. Germline lookup yields CDR1 MNHEY and CDR2 SVGAGI. CDR3 region: CASSYSGEGYTF. CDR3 coding DNA: TGTGCCAGCAGTTACTCGGGGGAGGGCTACACCTTC.

The J gene is TRBJ2-3, the V gene TRBV6-1; D gene uncertain. Trimming stripped 8 bases from V and 4 bases from J, with 7 bases between. Germline V CDR1 and CDR2: MNHNS, SASEGT. This CDR3 has 11 amino acids. The CDR3 sequence: CASLDPDTQYF. Here the CDR3 DNA reads TGTGCCAGCCTTGACCCAGATACGCAGTATTTT.

The chain carries TRBV27 and TRBJ2-2; the match to TRBD2 covers 11 bases. J gave up 4 bases and V 8 bases, and 9 bases lay outside the gene matches. The CDR3 extends over 16 amino acids. From germline, CDR1 is MNHEY and CDR2 SMNVEV (reference sequence). CDR3 amino acids: CASARGLAGGTGELFF. The CDR3 DNA follows: TGTGCCAGCGCCCGGGGGCTAGCGGGAGGCACCGGGGAGCTGTTTTTT.

V gene TRBV9 combines with J gene TRBJ2-7; D might be TRBD1 (5 bases). The germline V gene has CDR1 SGDLS and CDR2 YYNGEE. V was cut by 0 bases and J by 3 bases, with 10 bases left in between. The CDR3 consists of 14 residues. CDR3 protein: CASSVAAGNYEQYF. DNA of the CDR3: TGTGCCAGCAGCGTAGCGGCAGGGAACTACGAGCAGTACTTC. Together with reference TRBV9 and TRBJ2-7, the CDR3 gives the full variable domain: DSGVTQTPKHLITATGQRVTLRCSPRSGDLSVYWYQQSLDQGLQFLIQYYNGEERAKGNILERFSAQQFPDLHSELNLSSLELGDSALYFCASSVAAGNYEQYFGPGTRLTVT.

The chain uses TRBV4-2 and TRBJ2-1, with 13 bases fitting TRBD2. Per germline, CDR1 LGHNA and CDR2 YNFKEQ. The V gene end was trimmed by 1 base and the J gene end by 7 bases; junction bases not matched to a gene: 7. The CDR3 has 17 residues. The CDR3 DNA is TGTGCCAGCAGCCAAGTACTAGCGGGAGGGCCGGGTAATGAGCAGTTCTTC. This encodes CASSQVLAGGPGNEQFF.

The chain recombines TRBV13 with TRBJ2-7, with 9 bases matching TRBD2. This CDR3 is built from 15 residues. V lost 1 base to trimming and J lost 7 bases; unmatched junction nucleotides: 8. The V gene's germline CDR1 is PRHDT and CDR2 FYEKMQ (reference sequence). The CDR3 DNA reads as TGTGCCAGCAGCTTAGCGATTAGCGGGGGTATGGAGCAGTACTTC. Amino acids: CASSLAISGGMEQYF.

This rearrangement joins TRBV7-3 to TRBJ2-5; no firm D call. This CDR3 is 12 amino acids long. Germline lookup yields CDR1 SGHTA and CDR2 FQGTGA. V was pared by 7 bases and J by 2 bases, with 8 bases between. The CDR3 region has the DNA TGTGCCAGCACCGCAGGTCAAGAGACCCAGTACTTC. This translates into CASTAGQETQYF.

The sample holds a few counts of this clone. V and J are TRBV7-2 and TRBJ2-1, with D tentatively TRBD2 (6 bases). Trimming left V 5 bases short and J 4 bases short, with 15 bases between. Germline CDR1 SGHTA, CDR2 FQGNSA. This CDR3 spans 15 amino acids. The CDR3 is CASSRGSGAYNEQFF. The CDR3 nucleotides are TGTGCCAGCAGCCGAGGTTCGGGAGCGTACAATGAGCAGTTCTTC.

The rearrangement uses TRBV21-1 and TRBJ2-1; whether TRBD2, the table's D call, matches the DNA was not checked. TRBV21-1 is a documented pseudogene. The CDR3 totals 14 residues. Here the CDR3 reads CASRSQREFGEQFF. In DNA, the CDR3 is TGTGCCAGCAGAAGCCAGCGGGAGTTTGGTGAGCAGTTCTTC.